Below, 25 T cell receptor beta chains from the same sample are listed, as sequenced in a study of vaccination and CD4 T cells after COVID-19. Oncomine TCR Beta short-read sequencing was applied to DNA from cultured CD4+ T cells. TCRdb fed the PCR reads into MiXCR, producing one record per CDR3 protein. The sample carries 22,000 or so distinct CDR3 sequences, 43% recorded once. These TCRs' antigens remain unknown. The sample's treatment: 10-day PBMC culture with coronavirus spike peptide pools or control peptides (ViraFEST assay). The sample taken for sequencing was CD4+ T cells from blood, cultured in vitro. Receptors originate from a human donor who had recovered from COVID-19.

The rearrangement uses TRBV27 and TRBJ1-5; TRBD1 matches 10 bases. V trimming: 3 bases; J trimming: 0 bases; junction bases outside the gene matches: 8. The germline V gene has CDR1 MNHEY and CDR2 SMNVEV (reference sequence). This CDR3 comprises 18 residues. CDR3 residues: CASSFRQGAGYSNQPQHF. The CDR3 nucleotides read TGTGCCAGCAGTTTTAGACAGGGGGCCGGATATAGCAATCAGCCCCAGCATTTT.

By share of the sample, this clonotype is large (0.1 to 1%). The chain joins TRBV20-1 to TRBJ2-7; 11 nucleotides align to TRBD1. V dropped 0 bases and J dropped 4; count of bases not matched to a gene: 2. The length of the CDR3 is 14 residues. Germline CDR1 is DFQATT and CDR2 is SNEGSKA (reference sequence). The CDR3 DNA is TGCAGTGCTAGAGAGGGGACAGGGGGATACGAGCAGTACTTC. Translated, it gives CSAREGTGGYEQYF.

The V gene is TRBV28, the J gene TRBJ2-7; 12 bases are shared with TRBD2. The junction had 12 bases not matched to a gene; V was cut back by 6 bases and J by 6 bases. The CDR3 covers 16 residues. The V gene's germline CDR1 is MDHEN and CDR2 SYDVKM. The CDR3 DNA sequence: TGTGCCAGCAGACCCCGGACTAGCGGGAAGCCTGGCGAGCAGTACTTC. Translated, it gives CASRPRTSGKPGEQYF.

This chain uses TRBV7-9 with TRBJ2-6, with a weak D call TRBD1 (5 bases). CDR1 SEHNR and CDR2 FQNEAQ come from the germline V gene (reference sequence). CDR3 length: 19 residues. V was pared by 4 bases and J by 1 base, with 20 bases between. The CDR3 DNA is TGTGCCAGCAGCTATCCCGTGGGGCTTCGACGTTCTGGGGCCAACGTCCTGACTTTC. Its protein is CASSYPVGLRRSGANVLTF.

This chain's CDR3 is CASSYWAGRGYGYTF. CDR3 DNA: TGTGCCAGCAGTTACTGGGCAGGGAGGGGCTATGGCTACACCTTC. The J gene is TRBJ1-2, the V gene TRBV6-5; possible D gene TRBD1, 5 bases. V lost 1 base and J lost 4, with 13 bases in between. Germline lookup yields CDR1 MNHEY and CDR2 SVGAGI. This CDR3 is 15 amino acids long.

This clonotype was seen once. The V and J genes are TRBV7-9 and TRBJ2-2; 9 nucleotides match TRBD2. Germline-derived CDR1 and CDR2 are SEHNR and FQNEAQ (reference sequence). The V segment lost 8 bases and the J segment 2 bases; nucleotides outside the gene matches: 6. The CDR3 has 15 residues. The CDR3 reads CASPRLAENTGELFF. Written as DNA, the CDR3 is TGTGCCAGCCCGCGACTAGCGGAAAACACCGGGGAGCTGTTTTTT.

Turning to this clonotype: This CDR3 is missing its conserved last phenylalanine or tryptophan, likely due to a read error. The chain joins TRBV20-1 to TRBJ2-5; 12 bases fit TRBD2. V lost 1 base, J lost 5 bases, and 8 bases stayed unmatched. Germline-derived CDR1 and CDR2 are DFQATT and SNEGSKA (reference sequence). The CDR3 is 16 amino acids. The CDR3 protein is CSARGLAGEVWETQYY. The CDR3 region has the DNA TGCAGTGCTAGAGGACTAGCGGGAGAGGTGTGGGAGACCCAGTACTAC.

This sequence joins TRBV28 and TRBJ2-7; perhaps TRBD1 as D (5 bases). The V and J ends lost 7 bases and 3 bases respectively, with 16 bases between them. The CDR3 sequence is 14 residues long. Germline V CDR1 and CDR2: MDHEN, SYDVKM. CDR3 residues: CASTAGATIYEQYF. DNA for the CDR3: TGTGCCAGCACCGCTGGGGCAACCATCTACGAGCAGTACTTC.

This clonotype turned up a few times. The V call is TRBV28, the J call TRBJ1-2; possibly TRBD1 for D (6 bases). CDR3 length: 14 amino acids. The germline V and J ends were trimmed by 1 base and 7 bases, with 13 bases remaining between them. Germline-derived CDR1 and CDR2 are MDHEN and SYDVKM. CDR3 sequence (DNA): TGTGCCAGCAGTTTATACAGGGAGGGCGGTGGCTACACCTTC. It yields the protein CASSLYREGGGYTF.

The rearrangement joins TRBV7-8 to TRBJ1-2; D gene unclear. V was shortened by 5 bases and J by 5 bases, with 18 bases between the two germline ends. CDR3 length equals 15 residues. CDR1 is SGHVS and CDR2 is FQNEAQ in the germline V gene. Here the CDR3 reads CASSHSGSKTYGYTF. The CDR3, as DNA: TGTGCCAGCAGCCACTCCGGGAGCAAAACTTATGGCTACACCTTC. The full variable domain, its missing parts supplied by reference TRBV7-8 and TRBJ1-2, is GAGVSQSPRYKVAKRGQDVALRCDPISGHVSLFWYQQALGQGPEFLTYFQNEAQLDKSGLPSDRFFAERPEGSVSTLKIQRTQQEDSAVYLCASSHSGSKTYGYTFGSGTRLTVV.

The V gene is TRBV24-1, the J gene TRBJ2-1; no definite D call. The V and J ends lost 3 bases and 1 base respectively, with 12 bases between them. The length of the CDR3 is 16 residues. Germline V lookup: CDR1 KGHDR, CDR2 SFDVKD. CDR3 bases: TGTGCCACCAGTGATACCCTTCCTGAGTCCTACAATGAGCAGTTCTTC. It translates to CATSDTLPESYNEQFF.

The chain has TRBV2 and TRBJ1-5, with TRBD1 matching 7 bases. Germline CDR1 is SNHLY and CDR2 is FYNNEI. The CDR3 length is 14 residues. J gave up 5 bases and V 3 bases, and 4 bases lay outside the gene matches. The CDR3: CASSEGQNYQPQHF. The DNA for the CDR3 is TGTGCCAGCAGTGAGGGACAGAATTATCAGCCCCAGCATTTT. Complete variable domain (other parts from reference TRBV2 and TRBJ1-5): EPEVTQTPSHQVTQMGQEVILRCVPISNHLYFYWYRQILGQKVEFLVSFYNNEISEKSEIFDDQFSVERPDGSNFTLKIRSTKLEDSAMYFCASSEGQNYQPQHFGDGTRLSIL.

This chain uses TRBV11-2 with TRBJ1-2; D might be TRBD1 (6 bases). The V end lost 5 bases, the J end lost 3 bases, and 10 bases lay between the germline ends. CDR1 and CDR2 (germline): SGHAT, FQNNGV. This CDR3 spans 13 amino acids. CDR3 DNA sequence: TGTGCCAGCAGCCCCAGGACAGACTATGGCTACACCTTC. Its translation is CASSPRTDYGYTF.

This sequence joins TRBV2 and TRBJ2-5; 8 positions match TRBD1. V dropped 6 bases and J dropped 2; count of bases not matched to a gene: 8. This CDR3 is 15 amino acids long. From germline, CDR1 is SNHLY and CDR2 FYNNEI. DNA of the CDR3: TGTGCCAGCAGCGGGACAGGAGTCCTTCAAGAGACCCAGTACTTC. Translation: CASSGTGVLQETQYF.

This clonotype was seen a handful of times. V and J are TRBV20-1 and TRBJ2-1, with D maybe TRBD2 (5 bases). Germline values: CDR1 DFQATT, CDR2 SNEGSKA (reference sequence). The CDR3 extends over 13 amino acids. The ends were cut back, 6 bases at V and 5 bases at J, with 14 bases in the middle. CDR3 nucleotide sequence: TGCAGTGCCTTACGGCCGGGAAACAATGAGCAGTTCTTC. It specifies CSALRPGNNEQFF.

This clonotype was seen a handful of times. CDR3 coding DNA: TGTGCCAGCAGTTACTCGCTCATTTCCTACGAGCAGTACTTC. This sequence encodes CASSYSLISYEQYF. V is TRBV6-5 and J is TRBJ2-7; D call uncertain. CDR1 is MNHEY and CDR2 is SVGAGI in the germline V gene. V was trimmed by 0 bases and J by 1 base, leaving 7 bases between them. This CDR3 has 14 residues.

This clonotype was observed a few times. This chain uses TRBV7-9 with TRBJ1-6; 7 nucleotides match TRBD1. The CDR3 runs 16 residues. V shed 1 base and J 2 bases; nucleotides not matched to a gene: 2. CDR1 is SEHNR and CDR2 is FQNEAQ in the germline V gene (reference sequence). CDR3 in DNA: TGTGCCAGCAGCTTAGGACAGGGCGCCTATAATTCACCCCTCCACTTT. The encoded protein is CASSLGQGAYNSPLHF.

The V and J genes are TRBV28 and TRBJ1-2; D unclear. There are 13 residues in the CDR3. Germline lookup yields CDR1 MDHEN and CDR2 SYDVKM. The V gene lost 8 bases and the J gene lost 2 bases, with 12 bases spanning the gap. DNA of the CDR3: TGTGCCAGCGGCCCCGGGATAAACTATGGCTACACCTTC. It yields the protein CASGPGINYGYTF.

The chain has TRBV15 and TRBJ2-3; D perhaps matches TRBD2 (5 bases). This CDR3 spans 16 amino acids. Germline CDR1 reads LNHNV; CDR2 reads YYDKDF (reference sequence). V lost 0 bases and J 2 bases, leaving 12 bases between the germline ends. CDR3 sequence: CATSREPAVVTDTQYF. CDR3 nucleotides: TGTGCCACCAGCAGAGAGCCAGCGGTTGTCACAGATACGCAGTATTTT.

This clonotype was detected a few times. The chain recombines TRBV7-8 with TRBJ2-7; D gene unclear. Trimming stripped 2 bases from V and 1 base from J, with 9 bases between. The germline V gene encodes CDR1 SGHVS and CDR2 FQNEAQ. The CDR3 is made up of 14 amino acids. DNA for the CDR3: TGTGCCAGCAGCTTAATCGTAGGGTCCTACGAGCAGTACTTC. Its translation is CASSLIVGSYEQYF. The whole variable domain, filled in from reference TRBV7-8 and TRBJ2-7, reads GAGVSQSPRYKVAKRGQDVALRCDPISGHVSLFWYQQALGQGPEFLTYFQNEAQLDKSGLPSDRFFAERPEGSVSTLKIQRTQQEDSAVYLCASSLIVGSYEQYFGPGTRLTVT.

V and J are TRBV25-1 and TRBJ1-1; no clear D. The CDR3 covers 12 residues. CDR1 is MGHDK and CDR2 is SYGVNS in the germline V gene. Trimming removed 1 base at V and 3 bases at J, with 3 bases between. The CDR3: CASSESYTEAFF. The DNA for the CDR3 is TGTGCCAGCAGTGAATCGTACACTGAAGCTTTCTTT. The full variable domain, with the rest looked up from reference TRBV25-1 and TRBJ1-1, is EADIYQTPRYLVIGTGKKITLECSQTMGHDKMYWYQQDPGMELHLIHYSYGVNSTEKGDLSSESTVSRIRTEHFPLTLESARPSHTSQYLCASSESYTEAFFGQGTRLTVV.

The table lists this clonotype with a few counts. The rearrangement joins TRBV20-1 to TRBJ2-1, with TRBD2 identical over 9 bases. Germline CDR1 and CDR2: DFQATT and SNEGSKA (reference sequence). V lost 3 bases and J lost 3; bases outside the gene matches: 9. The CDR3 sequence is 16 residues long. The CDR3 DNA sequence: TGCAGTGCTAGGGTCAGTAGCGGGAGCATCTACAATGAGCAGTTCTTC. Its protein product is CSARVSSGSIYNEQFF.

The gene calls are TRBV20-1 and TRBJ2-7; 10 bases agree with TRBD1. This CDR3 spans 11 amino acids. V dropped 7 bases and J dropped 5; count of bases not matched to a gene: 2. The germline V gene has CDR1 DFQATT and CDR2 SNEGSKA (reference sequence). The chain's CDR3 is CSGQGAHEQYF. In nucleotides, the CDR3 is TGCAGTGGACAGGGGGCTCACGAGCAGTACTTC.

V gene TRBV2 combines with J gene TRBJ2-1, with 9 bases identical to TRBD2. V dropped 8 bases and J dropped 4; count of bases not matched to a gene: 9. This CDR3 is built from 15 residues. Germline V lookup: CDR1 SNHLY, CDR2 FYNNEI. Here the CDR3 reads CASGRLADYYNEQFF. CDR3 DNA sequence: TGTGCCAGCGGCCGACTAGCGGACTATTACAATGAGCAGTTCTTC.

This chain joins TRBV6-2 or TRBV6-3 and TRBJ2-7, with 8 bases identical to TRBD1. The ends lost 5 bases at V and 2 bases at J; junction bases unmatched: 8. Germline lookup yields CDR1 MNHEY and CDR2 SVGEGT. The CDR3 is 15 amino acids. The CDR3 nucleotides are TGTGCCAGCAGTGACCGGGACAGGCCGCCCTACGAGCAGTACTTC. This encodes CASSDRDRPPYEQYF.